This passage covers 2 T cell receptor beta chains from one sample sequenced in a study of CD8+CD57+ T cells in acquired aplastic anemia. Profiling of TCR beta VDJ combinations and CDR3 sequences used genomic DNA as template. TCRdb re-derived calls from the reads in MiXCR, one entry per CDR3 protein. Of 150,000 to 200,000 distinct CDR3 sequences in the sample, roughly 60% were seen once. The authors sequenced patients whose flow cytometry had shown CD8+CD57+ cell expansion. Source material: sorted CD4+, CD8+, or CD8+CD57+ T cells (not recorded which) from PBMCs. These receptors all come from a human donor with aplastic anemia.

This chain links TRBV9 with TRBJ2-2, with 9 bases fitting TRBD1. The V gene end was trimmed by 4 bases and the J gene end by 5 bases; junction bases not matched to a gene: 6. There are 15 residues in the CDR3. Germline loops: CDR1 SGDLS, CDR2 YYNGEE. The CDR3 loop is CASSTGTGRTGELFF. CDR3 nucleotide sequence: TGTGCCAGCAGCACCGGGACAGGGAGGACCGGGGAGCTGTTTTTT.

The chain couples TRBV7-2 to TRBJ1-5; no clear D gene. The CDR3 loop spans 14 amino acids. CDR1 is SGHTA, CDR2 FQGNSA, per germline. V dropped 1 base and J dropped 9 bases, with 13 bases sitting between them. CDR3 region: CASSLVTFGGPQHF. CDR3 DNA sequence: TGTGCCAGCAGCTTAGTCACCTTCGGCGGGCCCCAGCATTTT.